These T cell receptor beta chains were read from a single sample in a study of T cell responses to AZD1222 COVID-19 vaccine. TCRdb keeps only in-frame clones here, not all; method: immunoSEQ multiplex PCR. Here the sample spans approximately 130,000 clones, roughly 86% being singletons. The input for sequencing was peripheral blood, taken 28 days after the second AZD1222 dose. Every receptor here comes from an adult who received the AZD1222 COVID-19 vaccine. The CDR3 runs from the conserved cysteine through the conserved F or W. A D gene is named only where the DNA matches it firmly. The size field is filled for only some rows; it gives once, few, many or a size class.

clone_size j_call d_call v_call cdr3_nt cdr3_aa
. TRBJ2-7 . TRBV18 TGTGCCAGCTCACCACCGAGCGGTGGTGGGTATTCGGTATGGTTC CASSPPSGGGYSVWF
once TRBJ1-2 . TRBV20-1 TGCAGTGCTAGTAGGCAGTTTGATGGCTACACCTTC CSASRQFDGYTF
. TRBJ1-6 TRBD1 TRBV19 TGTGCCAGTCAGGGACAGGCTAGAAATTCACCCCTCCACTTT CASQGQARNSPLHF
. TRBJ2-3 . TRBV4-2 TGTGCCAGCACCCCAGGTGGGGACACAGATACGCAGTATTTT CASTPGGDTDTQYF
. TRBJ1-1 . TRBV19 TGTGCCAGTAGTATAAGGGACCATTTCACTGAAGCTTTCTTT CASSIRDHFTEAFF
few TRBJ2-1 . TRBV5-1 TGCGCCAGCAGCTTGGATCCCGGTGCTAGGGATGAGCAGTTCTTC CASSLDPGARDEQFF
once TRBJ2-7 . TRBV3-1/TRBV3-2 TGTGCCAGCAGCCAAGGCGGTTCCTACTACGAGCAGTACTTC CASSQGGSYYEQYF
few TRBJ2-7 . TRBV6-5 TGTGCCAGCAGCTTACGTAGGAGCTCCTACGAGCAGTACTTC CASSLRRSSYEQYF
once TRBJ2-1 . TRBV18 TGTGCCAGCTCAGGAGACATTTCCTACAATGAGCAGTTCTTC CASSGDISYNEQFF
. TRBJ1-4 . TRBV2 TGTGCCAGCAGTGAACCTGGTAATGAAAAACTGTTTTTT CASSEPGNEKLFF
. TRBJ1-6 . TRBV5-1 TGCGCCAGCAGCTTGGCCCAGGGCTATTCCTATAATTCACCCCTCCACTTT CASSLAQGYSYNSPLHF
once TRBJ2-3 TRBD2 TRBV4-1 TGCGCCAGCAGGCTAGCGGGAAACACAGATACGCAGTATTTT CASRLAGNTDTQYF
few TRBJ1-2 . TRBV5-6 TGTGCCAGCAGCCAGAGACGGAACTATGGCTACACCTTC CASSQRRNYGYTF
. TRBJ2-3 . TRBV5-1 TGCGCCAGCAGCTTCAGGGCTGGTACAGATACGCAGTATTTT CASSFRAGTDTQYF
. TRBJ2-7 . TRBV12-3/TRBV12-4 TGTGCCAGCAGTTCCCTCTCATACGAGCAGTACTTC CASSSLSYEQYF
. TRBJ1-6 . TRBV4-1 TGCGCCAGCAGCCCCCAACCGGTCGAGAGCTCCTATAATTCACCCCTCCACTTT CASSPQPVESSYNSPLHF
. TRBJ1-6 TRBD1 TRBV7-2 TGTGCCAGCAGCTTAGCGACAGGGGATAATTCACCCCTCCACTTT CASSLATGDNSPLHF
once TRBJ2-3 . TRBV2 TGTGCCAGCAGTGGGGCAAAGGCTAGCACAGATACGCAGTATTTT CASSGAKASTDTQYF
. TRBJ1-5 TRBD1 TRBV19 TGTGCCAGTAGTTCCACAGGGGGCGCATATCAGCCCCAGCATTTT CASSSTGGAYQPQHF
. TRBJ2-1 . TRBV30 TGTGCCTGGAGTTGGGAGAATGAGCAGTTCTTC CAWSWENEQFF
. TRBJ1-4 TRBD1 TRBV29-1 TGCAGCGTTCAGGGGGTAGGGGAAAAACTGTTTTTT CSVQGVGEKLFF
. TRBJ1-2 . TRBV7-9 TGTGCCAGCAGCTTAGCGGGTTGGGGGACCTTC CASSLAGWGTF
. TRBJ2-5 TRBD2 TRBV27 TGTGCCATCCCGGGACTAGCGTTCCAAGAGACCCAGTACTTC CAIPGLAFQETQYF
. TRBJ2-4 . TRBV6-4 TGTGCCAGCAGTGAAACGCCACAAGCCAAAAACATTCAGTACTTC CASSETPQAKNIQYF
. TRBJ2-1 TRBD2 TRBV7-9 TGTGCCAGCCGGGAAGCGGGAGGGGGCAATGAGCAGTTCTTC CASREAGGGNEQFF
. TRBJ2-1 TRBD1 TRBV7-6 TGTGCCAGCAGCTCCGACAGGGGCGGCTATCCTTACAATGAGCAGTTCTTC CASSSDRGGYPYNEQFF
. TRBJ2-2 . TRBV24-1 TGTGCCACCAGTGTAGGGTTCGCCGGGGAGCTGTTTTTT CATSVGFAGELFF
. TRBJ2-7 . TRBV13 TGTGCCAGCAGCTTAGGGGGGGGGCCCAACGAGCAGTACTTC CASSLGGGPNEQYF
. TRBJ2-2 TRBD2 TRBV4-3 TGCCCCCCCACCCACGACCGGGGGGGGTTGGCCGGGGAGCTGTTTTTT CPPTHDRGGLAGELFF
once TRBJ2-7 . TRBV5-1 TGCGCCAGCACCTCTGGGACGGGCTACTCCTACGAGCAGTACTTC CASTSGTGYSYEQYF
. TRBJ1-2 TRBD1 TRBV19 TGTGCCAGTAGCAGGGGGTTTGGCTACACCTTC CASSRGFGYTF
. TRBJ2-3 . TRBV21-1 TGTGCCAGCAGCAAAGAACTAGCGTGTTGGTCTAGCACAGATACGCAGTATTTT CASSKELACWSSTDTQYF
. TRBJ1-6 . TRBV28 TGTGCCAGCAGTTTATGGGGAATTAATTCACCCCTCCACTTT CASSLWGINSPLHF
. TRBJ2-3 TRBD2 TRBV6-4 TGTGCCAGCAGTGACCTCGGGGGGGCCGGGACAGATACGCAGTATTTT CASSDLGGAGTDTQYF
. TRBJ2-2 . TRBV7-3 TGTGCCAGCAGCTTAGGGGGATACGGGGAGCTGTTTTTT CASSLGGYGELFF
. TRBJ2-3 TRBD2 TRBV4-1 TGCGCCAGCAGCCAATACCGAGCGGGGGGGGGCACAGATACGCAGTATTTT CASSQYRAGGGTDTQYF
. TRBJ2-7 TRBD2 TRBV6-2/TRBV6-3 TGTGCCAGCAGTTACACAGGTAGCGGGTCCTACGAGCAGTACTTC CASSYTGSGSYEQYF
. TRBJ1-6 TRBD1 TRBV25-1 TGTGCCAGCAGTGATATACAGGGGCAGAATTCACCCCTCCACTTT CASSDIQGQNSPLHF
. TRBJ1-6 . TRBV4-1 TGCGCCAGCAGCCAAGCGTGGGTAGGCTCACCCCTCCACTTT CASSQAWVGSPLHF
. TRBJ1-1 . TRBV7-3 TGTGCCAGCAGCTTAAATTTAGTCCCGAACACTGAAGCTTTCTTT CASSLNLVPNTEAFF
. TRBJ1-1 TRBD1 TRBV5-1 TGCGCCAGCAGCTTGGAGACAGGGGGCGCGGGAACTGAAGCTTTCTTT CASSLETGGAGTEAFF
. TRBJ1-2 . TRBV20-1 TGCAGTGCTAGTGAACGGGCTCTAGAAGGCTACACCTTC CSASERALEGYTF
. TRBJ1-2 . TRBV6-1 TGTGCCAGCAGTGAAGGGACAGTACGGGGCTACACCTTC CASSEGTVRGYTF
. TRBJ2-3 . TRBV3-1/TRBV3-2 TGTGCCAGCAGCCAACGGCGGGGACCGGGAGATACGCAGTATTTT CASSQRRGPGDTQYF
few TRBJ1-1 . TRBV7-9 TGTGCCAGCAGCTGGGACGGAGGGACTGAAGCTTTCTTT CASSWDGGTEAFF
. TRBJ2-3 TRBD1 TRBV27 TGTGCCAGCAGTCCACGACAGGGGGAGGTAGATACGCAGTATTTT CASSPRQGEVDTQYF